This T cell receptor (beta chain) was recovered during a study of T cell responses to AZD1222 COVID-19 vaccine. This table comes from immunoSEQ multiplex PCR, and its TCRdb copy is limited to in-frame clones, with some not included. The table shows some 130,000 clones, with over 90% occurring only once. The CDR3 has 15 amino acids. V was trimmed by 3 bases and J by 0 bases, leaving 9 bases between them. The germline CDR1 and CDR2 sequences are LNHDA and SQIVND (reference sequence). The sequencing used peripheral blood, collected on day 0 of AZD1222 vaccination. The chain uses TRBV19 and TRBJ1-3, with D unclear. This receptor was taken from an adult in good health. CDR3 amino acids: CASSISASSGNTIYF. The CDR3 DNA is TGTGCCAGTAGTATTAGCGCAAGCTCTGGAAACACCATATATTTT.